This T cell receptor (beta chain) was documented in a study of vaccination and CD4 T cells after COVID-19. This CDR3 region has 11 residues. The germline gives CDR1 MDHEN, CDR2 SYDVKM. V was clipped by 11 bases and J by 6 bases, with 14 bases between them. TCRdb re-analysed the PCR reads in MiXCR, keeping a single row per CDR3 protein. Here the sample spans about 18,000 distinct CDR3 sequences, roughly two thirds being singletons. This receptor was taken from a human donor who had recovered from COVID-19. This chain uses TRBV28 with TRBJ2-7; weak D call: TRBD2 (5 bases). This specimen was CD4+ T cells from blood, taken after SARS-CoV-2 vaccination. The DNA of the CDR3 is TGTGCCTTCGGTCCTCGGGGCGAGCAGTACTTC. As protein: CAFGPRGEQYF.